The clone carrying this TCR beta chain occurred many times. Its antigen is unknown. Between the trimmed V and J ends, which lost 4 bases and 9 bases, there was a span of 10 bases. In germline, CDR1 is SNHLY, CDR2 FYNNEI. The CDR3 spans 11 residues. Patients had received no treatment of any kind before thyroid surgery. The sample belongs to a study of metastatic and nonmetastatic thyroid tumors. Study-wide background: Comparative analysis of repertoires was undertaken across blood and tumor or nodule tissue obtained from malignant and benign thyroid patients. Study results and limitations: When malignant thyroid tumors were compared with benign nodules, TCR beta diversity was reportedly significantly higher in the malignant tumors. This held in both blood and tumor samples.

TCRdb reprocessed the PCR reads using MiXCR. Of about 15,000 clones in the sample, approximately 20% are singletons; the top ten hold around 12%. This sequence was found in a female donor with papillary thyroid cancer or a benign thyroid nodule (not recorded which). Some clones in this sample may be carry-over from other donors' samples. The chain joins TRBV2 to TRBJ2-7; D may be TRBD1 (6 bases). Sequencing input: tumor tissue. The CDR3 region is CASSGRGRQYF. CDR3 sequence (DNA): TGTGCCAGCAGTGGCAGGGGAAGGCAGTACTTC.